Listed here are 20 T cell receptor beta chains from one sample, sequenced in a study of graft-versus-host responses after intestinal transplantation. Assay used: immunoSEQ multiplex PCR; TCRdb lists only in-frame clones, some missing. The sample consists of about 120,000 clones, 90% to 95% of them appearing once. Their target antigens are unknown. This specimen was unstimulated CD4+ T cells sorted from spleen or lymph node cells, taken before intestinal transplant. These receptor sequences come from a human donor who received an intestinal transplant.

J is TRBJ1-4 and V is TRBV7-6; no clear D gene. The germline CDR1 and CDR2 sequences are SGHVS and FNYEAQ. V was trimmed by 3 bases and J by 10 bases, leaving 6 bases between them. The CDR3 has 11 residues. CDR3 nucleotides: TGTGCCAGCAGCTTGAGCGGAAAACTGTTTTTT. Its protein is CASSLSGKLFF.

This clone was seen just once. This chain joins TRBV27 and TRBJ1-1, with D possibly TRBD1 on 6 matching bases. Germline assignment: CDR1 MNHEY and CDR2 SMNVEV (reference sequence). Trimming removed 5 bases from V and 1 base from J, with 11 bases in between. The CDR3 contains 14 residues. The CDR3: CASSLTGGNTEAFF. The CDR3 DNA reads as TGTGCCAGCAGTCTGACAGGAGGGAACACTGAAGCTTTCTTT.

V and J are TRBV29-1 and TRBJ1-5; D gene ambiguous. Germline V lookup: CDR1 SQVTM, CDR2 ANQGSEA. The CDR3 spans 13 residues. CDR3 sequence (DNA): TGCAGTACCGGGATGGCAGGCAATCAGCCCCAGCATTTT. Its translation: CSTGMAGNQPQHF.

CDR3 coding DNA: TGTGCTAGTGGTTTGGGGACAGGACCCTCCTACGAGCAGTACTTC. Amino acid sequence: CASGLGTGPSYEQYF. The chain links TRBV12-5 to TRBJ2-7, with 7 bases lining up with TRBD1. Germline V CDR1 and CDR2: LGHNT, FRNRAP. This CDR3 contains 15 residues. The junction had 3 bases not matched to a gene; V was cut back by 1 base and J by 0 bases.

In DNA form, the CDR3 reads TGTGCCAGCAGCGCAGGACAGTCCTCCTACAATGAGCAGTTCTTC. Its translation is CASSAGQSSYNEQFF. The chain employs TRBV9 and TRBJ2-1; perhaps TRBD1 as D (6 bases). The CDR3 totals 15 residues. Per the germline V gene, CDR1 is SGDLS and CDR2 is YYNGEE. V gave up 3 bases and J gave up 0 bases, with 10 bases separating them.

The chain combines TRBV28 with TRBJ2-7; D unclear. This CDR3 has 12 amino acids. V was clipped by 5 bases and J by 1 base, with 6 bases between them. Germline CDR1 MDHEN, CDR2 SYDVKM. The CDR3 DNA is TGTGCCAGCAGTGAGGTTTCCTACGAGCAGTACTTC. It yields the protein CASSEVSYEQYF.

The table lists this clone with a count of one. The chain employs TRBV6-1 and TRBJ2-7; 11 nucleotides agree with TRBD2. CDR1 and CDR2 (germline): MNHNS, SASEGT. The CDR3 totals 15 residues. J was trimmed by 0 bases and V by 6 bases; bases with no gene match: 4. DNA of the CDR3: TGTGCCAGCAGCCCTGGACTAGCGGGCTCCTACGAGCAGTACTTC. It codes for CASSPGLAGSYEQYF.

J is TRBJ2-1 and V is TRBV2; D remains unclear. V was pared by 6 bases and J by 5 bases, with 11 bases between. Germline V gene lookup returns CDR1 SNHLY and CDR2 FYNNEI. CDR3 length: 13 residues. The CDR3: CASSVEVDNEQFF. CDR3 DNA sequence: TGTGCCAGCAGCGTCGAGGTGGACAATGAGCAGTTCTTC.

This rearrangement joins TRBV19 to TRBJ2-1, with TRBD2 matching over 8 bases. Germline values: CDR1 LNHDA, CDR2 SQIVND (reference sequence). With 4 bases clipped from V and 8 bases from J, the junction kept 10 bases outside the gene matches. The CDR3 runs 15 residues. The CDR3 loop is CASSRGREGRYEQFF. The CDR3 DNA sequence: TGTGCCAGTAGTAGGGGCCGGGAGGGCCGCTATGAGCAGTTCTTC.

The chain carries TRBV29-1 and TRBJ2-1, with a possible D match to TRBD2 (5 bases). CDR3 length: 12 residues. Germline loops: CDR1 SQVTM, CDR2 ANQGSEA. V dropped 7 bases and J dropped 8 bases, with 15 bases sitting between them. The CDR3 reads CSAEEVKDEQFF. CDR3 sequence (DNA): TGCAGCGCTGAGGAGGTTAAAGATGAGCAGTTCTTC.

The CDR3 protein is CASSYSRLAGNYEQYF. The CDR3 DNA is TGTGCCAGCAGTTACTCCCGACTAGCGGGCAACTACGAGCAGTACTTC. This chain uses TRBV6-5 with TRBJ2-7; 10 nucleotides agree with TRBD2. J was trimmed by 3 bases and V by 0 bases; bases with no gene match: 5. Germline CDR1 is MNHEY and CDR2 is SVGAGI. The CDR3 contains 16 residues.

The chain joins TRBV14 to TRBJ2-7; D unresolved. The V gene lost 3 bases and the J gene lost 6 bases, with 6 bases spanning the gap. The CDR3 spans 11 residues. Germline CDR1 is SGHDN and CDR2 is FVKESK. The DNA of the CDR3 is TGTGCCAGCAGCCAGCTGTTCGAGCAGTACTTC. Amino acids: CASSQLFEQYF.

A single count supports this clone. The chain employs TRBV5-1 and TRBJ2-5, with D perhaps given as TRBD1 or TRBD2 (5 bases each). CDR1 SGHRS and CDR2 YFSETQ come from the germline V gene. This CDR3 comprises 14 residues. The ends were cut back, 3 bases at V and 1 base at J, with 10 bases in the middle. In DNA form, the CDR3 reads TGCGCCAGCAGCTGGGGACGATCCCAAGAGACCCAGTACTTC. Amino acid sequence: CASSWGRSQETQYF.

The rearrangement uses TRBV5-1 and TRBJ2-3; 11 bases agree with TRBD2. The CDR3 is made up of 18 amino acids. Losses at the gene ends were 5 bases for V and 4 bases for J; bases not matched to a gene: 15. In germline, CDR1 is SGHRS, CDR2 YFSETQ. The CDR3 coding sequence is TGCGCCAGCAGTTATAGCGGGAGGGCCCTTTCGATCGCAGATACGCAGTATTTT. Protein: CASSYSGRALSIADTQYF.

The genes are TRBV5-1 and TRBJ2-1; tentatively, D is TRBD1 or TRBD2 (5 bases each). Trimming took off 0 bases at V and 9 bases at J, with 19 bases between the two ends. Germline assignment: CDR1 SGHRS and CDR2 YFSETQ. This CDR3 is 16 amino acids long. In DNA form, the CDR3 reads TGCGCCAGCAGCTTGGCAGGCAGACCCGGGACGACTGAGCAGTTCTTC. It encodes CASSLAGRPGTTEQFF.

J is TRBJ1-2 and V is TRBV9; no clear D gene. The CDR3 spans 14 residues. Germline CDR1 is SGDLS and CDR2 is YYNGEE. V was clipped by 2 bases and J by 4 bases, with 12 bases between them. CDR3 amino acids: CASSVSPEGYGYTF. The CDR3 bases are TGTGCCAGCAGCGTGAGCCCGGAGGGCTATGGCTACACCTTC.

The chain employs TRBV18 and TRBJ2-7; no clear D gene. The CDR3 consists of 16 residues. The V gene's germline CDR1 is KGHSH and CDR2 LQKENI. The V end was cut by 1 base, the J end by 4 bases, with 17 bases between. The CDR3 nucleotides are TGTGCCAGCTCACCACTGGAAGGTAAATGGGCTTACGAGCAGTACTTC. This sequence encodes CASSPLEGKWAYEQYF.

This chain links TRBV7-3 with TRBJ2-1; the D is unclear. V dropped 2 bases and J dropped 3 bases, with 11 bases sitting between them. This CDR3 has 15 residues. The V gene's germline CDR1 is SGHTA and CDR2 FQGTGA. In nucleotides, the CDR3 is TGTGCCAGCAGCTTATGGCCAGTTAGCTACAATGAGCAGTTCTTC. This encodes CASSLWPVSYNEQFF.

This clone was recorded only once. V usage is TRBV27 and J usage is TRBJ2-5; TRBD1 might be the D (7 bases). The V and J ends lost 7 bases and 5 bases respectively, with 20 bases between them. The CDR3 runs 15 residues. Germline values: CDR1 MNHEY, CDR2 SMNVEV (reference sequence). In DNA, the CDR3 is TGTGCCAGCACCTCACGTGCAGGGGGGAGGGAGACCCAGTACTTC. It translates to CASTSRAGGRETQYF.

The chain carries TRBV28 and TRBJ2-7; D is unclear. V was cut by 5 bases and J by 0 bases, with 8 bases left in between. The CDR3 covers 13 residues. From germline, CDR1 is MDHEN and CDR2 SYDVKM. The DNA of the CDR3 is TGTGCCAGCAGTGGTAAAGGCTCCTACGAGCAGTACTTC. Protein sequence: CASSGKGSYEQYF.